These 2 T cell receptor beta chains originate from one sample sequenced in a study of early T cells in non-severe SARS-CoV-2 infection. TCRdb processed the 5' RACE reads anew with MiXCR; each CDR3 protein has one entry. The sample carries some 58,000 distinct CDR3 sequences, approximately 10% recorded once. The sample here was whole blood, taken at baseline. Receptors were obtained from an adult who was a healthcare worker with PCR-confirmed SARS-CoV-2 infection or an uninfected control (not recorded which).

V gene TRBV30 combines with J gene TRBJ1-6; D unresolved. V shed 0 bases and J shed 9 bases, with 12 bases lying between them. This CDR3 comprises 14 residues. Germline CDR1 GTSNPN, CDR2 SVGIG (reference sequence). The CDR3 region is CAWSVARETSPLHF. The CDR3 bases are TGTGCCTGGAGTGTAGCCCGGGAGACTTCACCCCTCCACTTT.

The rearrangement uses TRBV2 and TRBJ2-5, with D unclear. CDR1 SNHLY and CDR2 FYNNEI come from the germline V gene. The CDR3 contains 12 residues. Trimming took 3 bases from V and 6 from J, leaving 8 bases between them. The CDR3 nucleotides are TGTGCCAGCAGTGAGCTGGTGCAGACCCAGTACTTC. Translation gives CASSELVQTQYF.